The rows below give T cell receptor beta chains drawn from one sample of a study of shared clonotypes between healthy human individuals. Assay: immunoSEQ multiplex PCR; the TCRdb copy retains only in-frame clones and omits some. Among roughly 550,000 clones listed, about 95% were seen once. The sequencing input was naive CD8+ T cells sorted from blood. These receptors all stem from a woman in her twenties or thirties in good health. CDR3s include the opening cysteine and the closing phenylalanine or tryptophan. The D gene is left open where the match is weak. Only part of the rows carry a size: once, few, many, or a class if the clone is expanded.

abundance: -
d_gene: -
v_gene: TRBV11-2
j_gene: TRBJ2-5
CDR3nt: TGTGCCAGCAGCCCCCCGCGATACTACTCCCAAGAGACCCAGTACTTC
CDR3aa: CASSPPRYYSQETQYF

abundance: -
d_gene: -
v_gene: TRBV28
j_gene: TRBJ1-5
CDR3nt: TGTGCCAGCAGTTTGCCCTGGAGGGACACAGGTCGTCCCCAGCATTTT
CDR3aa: CASSLPWRDTGRPQHF

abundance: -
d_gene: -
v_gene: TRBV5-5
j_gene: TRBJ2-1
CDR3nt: TGTGCCAGCAGCTTGGCCCCACAGGACTCCTACAATGAGCAGTTCTTC
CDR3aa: CASSLAPQDSYNEQFF

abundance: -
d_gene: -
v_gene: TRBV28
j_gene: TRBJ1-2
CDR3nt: TGTGCCAGCAGCCTACAGGGCGAAGGTGCCAACTATGGCTACACCTTC
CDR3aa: CASSLQGEGANYGYTF

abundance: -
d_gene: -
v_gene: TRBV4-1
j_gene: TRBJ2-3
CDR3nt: TGCGCCAGCAGCCAAGATCCACCAGCGGAATACACAGATACGCAGTATTTT
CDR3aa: CASSQDPPAEYTDTQYF

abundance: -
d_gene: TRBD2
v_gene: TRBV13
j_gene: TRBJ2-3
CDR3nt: TGTGCCAGCACCGGGACTAGCGGTGCGAACACAGATACGCAGTATTTT
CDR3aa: CASTGTSGANTDTQYF

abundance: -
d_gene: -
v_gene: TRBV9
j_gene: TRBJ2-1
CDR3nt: TGTGCCAGCAGCGTAGCCAGCCCTCCTCGGAATGAGCAGTTCTTC
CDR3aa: CASSVASPPRNEQFF

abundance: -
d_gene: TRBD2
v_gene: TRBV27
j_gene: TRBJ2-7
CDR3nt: TGTGCCAGCAGTTTGTCGGGGGAGGGATACGAGCAGTACTTC
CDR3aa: CASSLSGEGYEQYF

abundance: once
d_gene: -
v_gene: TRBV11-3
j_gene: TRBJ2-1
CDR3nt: TGTGACACCCAAGGGGGCGGGAGTGGTTGGAATGAGCAGTTCTTC
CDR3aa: CDTQGGGSGWNEQFF

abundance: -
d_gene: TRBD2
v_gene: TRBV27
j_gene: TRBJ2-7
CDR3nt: TGTGCCAGCAGCAACCTCCGCGGACTAGCGGCCTACGAGCAGTACTTC
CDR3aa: CASSNLRGLAAYEQYF

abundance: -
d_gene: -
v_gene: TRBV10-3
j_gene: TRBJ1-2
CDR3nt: TGTGCCATCAGTGAGTCGGGGGGGCGGCGGCCTGGCTACACCTTC
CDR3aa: CAISESGGRRPGYTF

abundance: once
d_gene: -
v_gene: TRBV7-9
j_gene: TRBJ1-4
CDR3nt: TGTGCCAGCAGCGCGGCGACGGGAGAAAAACTGTTTTTT
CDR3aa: CASSAATGEKLFF

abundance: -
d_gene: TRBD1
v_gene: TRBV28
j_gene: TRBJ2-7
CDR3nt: TGTGCCAGCAGTCTTTTTCGACAGGGGGAGTCTAACAGCGAGCAGTACTTC
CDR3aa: CASSLFRQGESNSEQYF

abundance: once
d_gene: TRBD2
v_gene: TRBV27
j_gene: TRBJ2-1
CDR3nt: TGTGCCAGCAGTTTATTTGGCGGGGGACACAATGAGCAGTTCTTC
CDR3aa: CASSLFGGGHNEQFF

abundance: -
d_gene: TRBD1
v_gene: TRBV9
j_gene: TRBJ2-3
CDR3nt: TGTGCCAGCAGCGTCGGGACAGGGGGCACAGATACGCAGTATTTT
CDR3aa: CASSVGTGGTDTQYF

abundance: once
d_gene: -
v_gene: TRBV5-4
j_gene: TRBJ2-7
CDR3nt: TGTGCCAGCAGCATCGGACAGCACTACGAGCAGTACTTC
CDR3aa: CASSIGQHYEQYF

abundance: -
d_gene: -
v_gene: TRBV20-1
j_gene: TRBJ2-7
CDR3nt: TGCAGTGCTAGTCAGATGTACGAGCAGTACTTC
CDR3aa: CSASQMYEQYF

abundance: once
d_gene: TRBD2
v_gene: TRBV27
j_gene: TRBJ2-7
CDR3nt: TGTGCCACCCAACTAGCGGGAGGTTCCTACGAGCAGTACTTC
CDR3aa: CATQLAGGSYEQYF

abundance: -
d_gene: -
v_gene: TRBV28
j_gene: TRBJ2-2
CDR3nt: TGTGCCAGCAGTTTATATCAGGGCGTACGAACCGGGGAGCTGTTTTTT
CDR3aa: CASSLYQGVRTGELFF

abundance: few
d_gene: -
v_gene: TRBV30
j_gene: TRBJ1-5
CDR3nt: TGTGCCTGGAGTGTAGGGGGGAATCAGCCCCAGCATTTT
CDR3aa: CAWSVGGNQPQHF

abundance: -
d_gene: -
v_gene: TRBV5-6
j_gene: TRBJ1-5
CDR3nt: TGTGCCAGCAGCTTGGGTGGAGGGATTGTTCAGCCCCAGCATTTT
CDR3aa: CASSLGGGIVQPQHF

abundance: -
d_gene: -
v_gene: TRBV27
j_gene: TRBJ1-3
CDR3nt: TGTGCCAGCAGCAGCATGGGAAGAGGGACCATATATTTT
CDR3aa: CASSSMGRGTIYF

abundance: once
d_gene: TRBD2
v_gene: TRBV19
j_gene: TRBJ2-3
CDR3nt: TGTGCCAGTAGTATAGGAATTCTAGCGGGAGAAACAGATACGCAGTATTTT
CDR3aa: CASSIGILAGETDTQYF

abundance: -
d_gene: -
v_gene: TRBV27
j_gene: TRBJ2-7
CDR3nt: TGTGCCAGCAGTTTACAATCAGGATTGGAAGCCTACGAGCAGTACTTC
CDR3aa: CASSLQSGLEAYEQYF

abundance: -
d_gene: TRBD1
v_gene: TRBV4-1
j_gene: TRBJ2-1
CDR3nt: TGCGCCAGCAGCCAGGGACAGGGGGCCTACAATGAGCAGTTCTTC
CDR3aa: CASSQGQGAYNEQFF

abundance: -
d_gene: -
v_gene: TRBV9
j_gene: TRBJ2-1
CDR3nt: TGTGCCAGCAGCGTAGATGCCAGGGTGAATGAGCAGTTCTTC
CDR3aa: CASSVDARVNEQFF

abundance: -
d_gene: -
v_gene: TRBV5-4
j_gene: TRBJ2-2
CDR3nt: TGTGCCAGCAGCTTGGCTTCCGGGGAGCTGTTTTTT
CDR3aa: CASSLASGELFF

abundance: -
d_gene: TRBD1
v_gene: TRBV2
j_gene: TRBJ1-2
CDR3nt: TGTGCCAGCAGCGCCGGGACAGGGGGCTATGGCTACACCTTC
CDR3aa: CASSAGTGGYGYTF

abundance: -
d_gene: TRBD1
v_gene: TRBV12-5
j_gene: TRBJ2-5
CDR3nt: TGTGCTAGTGGTTTGGATACAGGGGGCGGGGAGACCCAGTACTTC
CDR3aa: CASGLDTGGGETQYF

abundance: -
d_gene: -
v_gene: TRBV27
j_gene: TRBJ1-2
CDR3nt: TGTGCCAGCAGTTTAATAGGCAGCTATGGCTACACCTTC
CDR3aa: CASSLIGSYGYTF

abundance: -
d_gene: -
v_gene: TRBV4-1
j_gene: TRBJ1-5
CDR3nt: TGCGCCAGCAGCCAAGATAGGACATATAGCAATCAGCCCCAGCATTTT
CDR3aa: CASSQDRTYSNQPQHF

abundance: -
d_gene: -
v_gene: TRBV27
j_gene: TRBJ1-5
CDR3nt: TGTGCCAGCAGTTTACGGGCCCCACAGTATCAGCCCCAGCATTTT
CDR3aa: CASSLRAPQYQPQHF

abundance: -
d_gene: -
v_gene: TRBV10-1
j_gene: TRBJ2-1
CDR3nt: TGCGCCAGCAGTGAAAATAGAGGGCTCAATGAGCAGTTCTTC
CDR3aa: CASSENRGLNEQFF

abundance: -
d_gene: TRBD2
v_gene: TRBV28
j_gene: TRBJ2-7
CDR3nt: TGTGCCAGCAGTACCCGGCTAGCGGGAGGGCCGTGGGAGCAGTACTTC
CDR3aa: CASSTRLAGGPWEQYF

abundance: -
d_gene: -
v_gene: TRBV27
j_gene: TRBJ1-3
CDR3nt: TGTGCCAGCGGATTAGGTCCCTCTGGAAACACCATATATTTT
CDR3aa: CASGLGPSGNTIYF

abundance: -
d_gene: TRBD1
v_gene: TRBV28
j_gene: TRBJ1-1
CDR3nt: TGTGCCAGCAGCCTCACAGGGGGCGGAGGTGAAGCTTTCTTT
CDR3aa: CASSLTGGGGEAFF

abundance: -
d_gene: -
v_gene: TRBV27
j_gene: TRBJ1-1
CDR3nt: TGTGCCAGCAGTTTATCAGGAGGGGCCGACACTGAAGCTTTCTTT
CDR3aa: CASSLSGGADTEAFF

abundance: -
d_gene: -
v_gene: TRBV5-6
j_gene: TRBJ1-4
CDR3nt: TGTGCCAGCAGCCCGACCCGTGAGATAGCAACTAATGAAAAACTGTTTTTT
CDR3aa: CASSPTREIATNEKLFF

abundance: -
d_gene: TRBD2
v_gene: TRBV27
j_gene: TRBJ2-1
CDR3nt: TGTGCCAGCAGTTTTCCAGCGGGGAACAATGAGCAGTTCTTC
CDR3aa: CASSFPAGNNEQFF

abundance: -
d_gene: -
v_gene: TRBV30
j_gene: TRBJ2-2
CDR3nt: TGTGCCTGGAGTCGAGGGAAGACTCCGGGAGCCGGGGAGCTGTTTTTT
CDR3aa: CAWSRGKTPGAGELFF

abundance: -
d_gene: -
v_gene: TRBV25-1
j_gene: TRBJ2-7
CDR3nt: TGTGCCAGCAGCGGGTGGAGGGGATACCCCGGGTGCGAGCAGTACTTC
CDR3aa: CASSGWRGYPGCEQYF

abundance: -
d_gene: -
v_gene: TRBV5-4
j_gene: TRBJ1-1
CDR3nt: TGTGCCAGCAGCCCCGGGGGCACTGAAGCTTTCTTT
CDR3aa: CASSPGGTEAFF

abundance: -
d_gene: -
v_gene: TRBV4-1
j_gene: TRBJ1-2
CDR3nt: TGCGCCAGCAGCCCCGGGGGGGTTTTTGATGGCTACACCTTC
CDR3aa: CASSPGGVFDGYTF

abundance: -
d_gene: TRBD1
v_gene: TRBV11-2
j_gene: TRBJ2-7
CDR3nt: TGTGCCAGCAGCTGGGGACAGGGGGGCTACGAGCAGTACTTC
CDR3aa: CASSWGQGGYEQYF

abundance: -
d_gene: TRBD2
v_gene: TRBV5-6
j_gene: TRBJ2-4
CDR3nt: TGTGCCAGCAGGCTGACTAGCGGACGCGAAGGCATTCAGTACTTC
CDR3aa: CASRLTSGREGIQYF

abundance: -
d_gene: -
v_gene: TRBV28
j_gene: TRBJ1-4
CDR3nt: TGTGCCAGCAGTCCGGGTGAAAAACTGTTTTTT
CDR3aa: CASSPGEKLFF

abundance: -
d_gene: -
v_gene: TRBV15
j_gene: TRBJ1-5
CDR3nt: TGTGCCACCAGCAGAGATCTGTTTAGTAGCCGGGGTACTCAGCCCCAGCATTTT
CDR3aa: CATSRDLFSSRGTQPQHF

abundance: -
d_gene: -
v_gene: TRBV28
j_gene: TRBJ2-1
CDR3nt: TGTGCCAGCAGTTTAGGGGGGGCGAATGAGCAGTTCTTC
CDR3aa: CASSLGGANEQFF

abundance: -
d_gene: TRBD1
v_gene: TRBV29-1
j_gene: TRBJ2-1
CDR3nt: TGCAGCGTTGAGAATCTTGACAGGGTCCCCAATGAGCAGTTCTTC
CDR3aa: CSVENLDRVPNEQFF

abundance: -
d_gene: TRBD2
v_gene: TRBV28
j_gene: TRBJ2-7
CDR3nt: TGTGCCAGCAGGGCTTTAGCGGGGATGGTCGGGTCCTACGAGCAGTACTTC
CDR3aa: CASRALAGMVGSYEQYF

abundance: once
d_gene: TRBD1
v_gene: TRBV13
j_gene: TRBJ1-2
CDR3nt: TGTGCCAGCAGCGTAGGGGACAGCTCTAACTATGGCTACACCTTC
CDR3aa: CASSVGDSSNYGYTF

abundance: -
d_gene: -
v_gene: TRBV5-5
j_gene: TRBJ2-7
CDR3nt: TGTGCCAGCAGCCGTCCGCCGGGGGAGCAGTACTTC
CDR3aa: CASSRPPGEQYF

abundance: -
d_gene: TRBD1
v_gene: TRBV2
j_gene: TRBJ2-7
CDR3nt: TGTGCCACCAGTGGGCAGGGGGCGGTAACCTACGAGCAGTACTTC
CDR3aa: CATSGQGAVTYEQYF

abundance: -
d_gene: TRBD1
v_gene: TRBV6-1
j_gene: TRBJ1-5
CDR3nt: TGTGCCAGCAGAGACAGGGGTGAATATCAGCCCCAGCATTTT
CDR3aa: CASRDRGEYQPQHF

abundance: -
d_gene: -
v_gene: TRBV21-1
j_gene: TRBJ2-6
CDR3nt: TGTGCCAGCAGCAATTGCTACAGGCACTCTGGGGCCAACGTCCTGACTTTC
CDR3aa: CASSNCYRHSGANVLTF

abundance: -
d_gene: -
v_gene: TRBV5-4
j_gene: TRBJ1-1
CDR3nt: TGTGCCAGCAGCTGGGGGGGGAGGACTGAAGCTTTCTTT
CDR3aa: CASSWGGRTEAFF

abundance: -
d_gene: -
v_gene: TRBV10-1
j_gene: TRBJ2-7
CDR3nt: TGCGCCAGCAGTGAAATTCCTGGCTCCTACGAGCAGTACTTC
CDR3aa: CASSEIPGSYEQYF